Each of the 25 T cell receptor beta chains below was sequenced from the same sample in a study of blood T cell repertoires in COVID-19. TCRdb's copy holds only in-frame clones and misses some; the assay was immunoSEQ multiplex PCR. The sample lists hundreds of thousands of clones; approximately 86% were seen once. Sequenced: peripheral blood. These receptors were taken from a woman aged 60-70 years with COVID-19, enrolled during active disease.

This clone showed up just once. The chain couples TRBV29-1 to TRBJ2-5; 10 bases agree with TRBD1. The J segment lost 5 bases and the V segment lost 7 bases, leaving 4 bases of the junction unmatched. CDR3 length equals 12 residues. Germline lookup yields CDR1 SQVTM and CDR2 ANQGSEA. CDR3 protein: CSGDRGGETQYF. The CDR3 region has the DNA TGCAGCGGGGACAGGGGCGGGGAGACCCAGTACTTC.

As DNA, the CDR3 is TGTGCCAGCAGCGGACTGCAGGGGGCGACCTACAATGAGCAGTTCTTC. Protein: CASSGLQGATYNEQFF. This chain uses TRBV9 with TRBJ2-1, with 8 bases matching TRBD1. The CDR3 has 16 amino acids. Germline V lookup: CDR1 SGDLS, CDR2 YYNGEE. V trimming: 3 bases; J trimming: 2 bases; junction bases outside the gene matches: 7.

The chain carries TRBV5-8 and TRBJ1-5, with 8 bases identical to TRBD1. The CDR3 has 17 amino acids. Germline V gene sequence: CDR1 SGHTS, CDR2 YDEGEE. V gave up 0 bases and J gave up 2 bases; unmatched junction bases: 7. The CDR3 loop reads CASSLVQGARGNQPQHF. The CDR3 bases are TGTGCCAGCAGCTTGGTCCAGGGGGCGCGGGGCAATCAGCCCCAGCATTTT.

The chain has TRBV7-9 and TRBJ2-1; D call uncertain. CDR1 and CDR2 from the germline V gene are SEHNR and FQNEAQ (reference sequence). Between the trimmed V and J ends, which lost 5 bases and 10 bases, there was a span of 6 bases. CDR3 size: 10 residues. The CDR3 region has the DNA TGTGCCAGCAGCCTCTCGGAGCAGTTCTTC. Translated: CASSLSEQFF. The full variable domain, rest sourced from reference TRBV7-9 and TRBJ2-1, is DTGVSQNPRHKITKRGQNVTFRCDPISEHNRLYWYRQTLGQGPEFLTYFQNEAQLEKSRLLSDRFSAERPKGSFSTLEIQRTEQGDSAMYLCASSLSEQFFGPGTRLTVL.

The chain has TRBV7-2 and TRBJ1-2, with TRBD1 identical over 7 bases. The CDR3 covers 16 residues. Germline trimming cut 5 bases from V and 0 bases from J; bases unmatched to any gene: 9. Germline CDR1 SGHTA, CDR2 FQGNSA. CDR3 DNA: TGTGCCAGCAGCCCTCCCTGGACAGGACCTAACTATGGCTACACCTTC. Translated, it gives CASSPPWTGPNYGYTF. The full variable domain, completed using reference TRBV7-2 and TRBJ1-2, is GAGVSQSPSNKVTEKGKDVELRCDPISGHTALYWYRQSLGQGLEFLIYFQGNSAPDKSGLPSDRFSAERTGGSVSTLTIQRTQQEDSAVYLCASSPPWTGPNYGYTFGSGTRLTVV.

This sequence joins TRBV3-1 (or the pseudogene TRBV3-2) and TRBJ2-3, with TRBD2 matching 9 bases. Germline CDR1 LGHDT, CDR2 YNNKEL (reference sequence). The CDR3 loop spans 17 amino acids. Trimming at V came to 1 base and at J to 6 bases, leaving 11 bases not matched to a gene. CDR3 DNA sequence: TGTGCCAGCAGCCAAGTTCTCGTGCCGGCGGGGGGGGATACGCAGTATTTT. It encodes CASSQVLVPAGGDTQYF.

The chain uses TRBV19 and TRBJ1-5; D gene unclear. The V end lost 2 bases, the J end lost 4 bases, and 9 bases lay between the germline ends. The CDR3 has 14 residues. The germline CDR1 and CDR2 sequences are LNHDA and SQIVND (reference sequence). The CDR3 nucleotides are TGTGCCAGTAGTATAATACGGTTTAATCAGCCCCAGCATTTT. Translated: CASSIIRFNQPQHF.

The CDR3 bases are TGTGCCAGCTCACCACCAGGGGGCGAGGGTCAGCCCCAGCATTTT. It specifies CASSPPGGEGQPQHF. This chain uses TRBV18 with TRBJ1-5; 7 nucleotides line up with TRBD1. The germline CDR1 and CDR2 sequences are KGHSH and LQKENI. V was pared by 0 bases and J by 6 bases, with 5 bases of the junction left unmatched. The CDR3 is 15 residues long.

The J gene is TRBJ1-4, the V gene TRBV27; D is perhaps TRBD1 (5 bases). Germline assignment: CDR1 MNHEY and CDR2 SMNVEV (reference sequence). The CDR3 is made up of 17 amino acids. Trimming took 5 bases from V and 8 from J, leaving 24 bases between them. The CDR3 nucleotides are TGTGCCAGCAGTCCACGACTGATCGGCCTGACAGAGGAAAAACTGTTTTTT. It yields the protein CASSPRLIGLTEEKLFF. Full variable domain (outside the CDR3, taken from reference TRBV27 and TRBJ1-4): EAQVTQNPRYLITVTGKKLTVTCSQNMNHEYMSWYRQDPGLGLRQIYYSMNVEVTDKGDVPEGYKVSRKEKRNFPLILESPSPNQTSLYFCASSPRLIGLTEEKLFFGSGTQLSVL.

The V gene is TRBV7-9, the J gene TRBJ1-3; D remains unclear. With 1 base removed from V and 2 bases from J, the gap between germline ends came to 12 bases. Germline V gene sequence: CDR1 SEHNR, CDR2 FQNEAQ (reference sequence). The CDR3 has 16 amino acids. The CDR3 spells CASSLERGSPGNTIYF. In DNA form, the CDR3 reads TGTGCCAGCAGCTTAGAACGAGGCAGTCCTGGAAACACCATATATTTT.

The chain combines TRBV5-4 with TRBJ1-1; D gene uncertain. CDR3 length equals 13 residues. From germline, CDR1 is SGHNT and CDR2 YYREEE (reference sequence). V gave up 5 bases and J gave up 5 bases, with 13 bases separating them. Here the CDR3 DNA reads TGTGCCAGCAGATCCTTCGCGGGGACTGAAGCTTTCTTT. As protein: CASRSFAGTEAFF.

The chain links TRBV24-1 to TRBJ2-1, with D possibly TRBD2 on 5 matching bases. The CDR3 runs 14 residues. The V gene lost 6 bases and the J gene lost 7 bases, with 15 bases spanning the gap. Looked up from germline, CDR1 is KGHDR and CDR2 is SFDVKD. The CDR3 bases are TGTGCCACCAGTTATTCAGGAGGAGGAAATGAGCAGTTCTTC. This encodes CATSYSGGGNEQFF.

Here the CDR3 reads CASSFRQGAREKPQHF. The DNA for the CDR3 is TGTGCCAGTAGTTTCCGTCAGGGGGCGCGGGAGAAGCCCCAGCATTTT. The chain recombines TRBV19 with TRBJ1-5, with 8 bases fitting TRBD1. CDR1 and CDR2 (germline): LNHDA, SQIVND (reference sequence). The ends lost 5 bases at V and 8 bases at J; junction bases unmatched: 14. The CDR3 has 16 amino acids.

The table lists this clone with a few counts. The rearrangement links TRBV5-5 to TRBJ1-1; D is perhaps TRBD1 (6 bases). Per the germline V gene, CDR1 is SGHKS and CDR2 is YYEKEE (reference sequence). The ends were cut back, 0 bases at V and 0 bases at J, with 12 bases in the middle. CDR3 length equals 16 residues. The CDR3 loop reads CASSLGQGHMNTEAFF. The CDR3, as DNA: TGTGCCAGCAGCTTGGGCCAGGGACATATGAACACTGAAGCTTTCTTT.

This chain joins TRBV5-8 and TRBJ2-3; 10 nucleotides align to TRBD2. This CDR3 is 17 amino acids long. Germline loops: CDR1 SGHTS, CDR2 YDEGEE. J was trimmed by 1 base and V by 0 bases; bases with no gene match: 5. The CDR3 sequence is CASSLAVAGGRTDTQYF. The CDR3 bases are TGTGCCAGCAGCTTGGCGGTAGCGGGGGGCCGCACAGATACGCAGTATTTT.

The chain employs TRBV5-6 and TRBJ1-5; D unresolved. The CDR3 is 13 amino acids. V was shortened by 2 bases and J by 0 bases, with 3 bases between the two germline ends. Germline lookup yields CDR1 SGHDT and CDR2 YYEEEE. The CDR3 region is CASSFSSNQPQHF. In nucleotides, the CDR3 is TGTGCCAGCAGCTTCAGTAGCAATCAGCCCCAGCATTTT.

The V call is TRBV5-4, the J call TRBJ2-4; D perhaps matches TRBD1 (6 bases). The CDR3 runs 16 residues. The V end lost 3 bases, the J end lost 6 bases, and 19 bases lay between the germline ends. Germline CDR1 is SGHNT and CDR2 is YYREEE (reference sequence). CDR3 in DNA: TGTGCCAGCAGCTCCAATCCACAGGGCCGGGGAAACATTCAGTACTTC. As protein: CASSSNPQGRGNIQYF.

The chain uses TRBV29-1 and TRBJ2-1; D gene ambiguous. The V end lost 5 bases, the J end lost 0 bases, and 11 bases lay between the germline ends. The V gene's germline CDR1 is SQVTM and CDR2 ANQGSEA. The CDR3 is made up of 14 amino acids. CDR3: CSVRIASSYNEQFF. CDR3 DNA sequence: TGCAGCGTTAGAATCGCGAGCTCCTACAATGAGCAGTTCTTC.

The chain is built from TRBV5-1 and TRBJ1-2; possibly TRBD1 for D (5 bases). This CDR3 has 17 amino acids. The V end was cut by 1 base, the J end by 4 bases, with 20 bases between. In germline, CDR1 is SGHRS, CDR2 YFSETQ. CDR3 protein: CASSLIGGGEMGYGYTF. CDR3 DNA: TGCGCCAGCAGCTTGATTGGGGGAGGCGAAATGGGCTATGGCTACACCTTC.

This rearrangement joins TRBV4-3 to TRBJ1-4; D is unresolved. This CDR3 is 14 amino acids long. Trimming pared 4 bases from V and 7 bases from J, leaving 13 bases between. The germline gives CDR1 LGHNA, CDR2 YSLEER. As DNA, the CDR3 is TGCGCCAGCAGCCGTGGGTCACGAGGTGAAAAACTGTTTTTT. Amino acid sequence: CASSRGSRGEKLFF.

The genes are TRBV6-5 and TRBJ1-1, with D possibly matching TRBD1 (5 bases). V was clipped by 5 bases and J by 5 bases, with 18 bases between them. This CDR3 spans 15 amino acids. Germline loops: CDR1 MNHEY, CDR2 SVGAGI. This chain's CDR3 is CASSRTRGMGTEAFF. In DNA, the CDR3 is TGTGCCAGCAGTCGTACTCGGGGGATGGGGACTGAAGCTTTCTTT.

The V gene is TRBV20-1, the J gene TRBJ1-2; TRBD1 is a possible D gene (6 bases). V lost 3 bases, J lost 4 bases, and 12 bases lay in between. The CDR3 extends over 13 amino acids. CDR1 and CDR2 (germline): DFQATT, SNEGSKA (reference sequence). The CDR3 spells CSASLGDIYGYTF. CDR3 bases: TGCAGTGCTAGTTTAGGGGACATCTATGGCTACACCTTC.

This sequence joins TRBV11-3 and TRBJ2-7; D is possibly TRBD1 (6 bases). From germline, CDR1 is SGHNT and CDR2 YENEEA. The CDR3 runs to 15 residues. V was clipped by 5 bases and J by 3 bases, with 17 bases between them. CDR3 in amino acids: CASSLGAEGGYEQYF. In nucleotides, the CDR3 is TGTGCCAGCAGCCTAGGGGCGGAAGGGGGCTACGAGCAGTACTTC.

The chain carries TRBV2 and TRBJ1-5, with D possibly matching TRBD1 (5 bases). This CDR3 region has 14 residues. Germline V gives CDR1 SNHLY, CDR2 FYNNEI. V dropped 2 bases and J dropped 5 bases, with 10 bases sitting between them. The CDR3: CASSEFREDQPQHF. CDR3 sequence (DNA): TGTGCCAGCAGTGAATTCAGGGAGGATCAGCCCCAGCATTTT.

As to this clone: The same CDR3 also results from other DNA sequences found in this sample. J is TRBJ1-2 and V is TRBV6-5; D is possibly TRBD1 (6 bases). The CDR3 contains 12 residues. The V gene's germline CDR1 is MNHEY and CDR2 SVGAGI. V lost 6 bases and J lost 8, with 13 bases in between. CDR3 protein: CASRQGIYGYTF. The CDR3 DNA reads as TGTGCCAGCAGGCAGGGGATTTACGGCTACACCTTC.